What follows are 2 T cell receptor beta chains derived from one specimen sequenced in a study of cytomegalovirus exposure and HLA in healthy donors. PCR was performed using 60 Vbeta and 13 Jbeta primers. Libraries were prepared by immunoSEQ multiplex PCR; TCRdb keeps only in-frame clonotypes and omits some of them. The repertoire holds roughly 190,000 clones, with about 77% as singletons. The sequenced sample consisted of PBMCs. The source is a female donor in good health and CMV-seronegative.

This chain uses TRBV4-1 with TRBJ2-2, with no clear D. The germline CDR1 and CDR2 sequences are MGHRA and YSYEKL. This CDR3 comprises 13 residues. Trimming took 3 bases from V and 4 from J, leaving 6 bases between them. The CDR3, as DNA: TGCGCCAGCAGCCAGGGCGTCACCGGGGAGCTGTTTTTT. It codes for CASSQGVTGELFF.

The CDR3 DNA reads TGTGCCATCAGACGCACAGGGAATGAGCAGTTCTTC. Protein product: CAIRRTGNEQFF. The rearrangement links TRBV10-3 to TRBJ2-1, with D tentatively TRBD1 (6 bases). This CDR3 has 12 amino acids. The V and J ends lost 6 bases and 7 bases respectively, with 10 bases between them. Germline values: CDR1 ENHRY, CDR2 SYGVKD.